What follows is one TCR beta chain and its context. The antigen is unknown. The data originate from a study of vaccination and CD4 T cells after COVID-19. In the study overall: Mild disease affected nine convalescent patients and severe disease one, all SARS-CoV-2 positive by nasal swab PCR. Every participant had a vaccine, which was either BNT162b2 or mRNA-1273, given in two doses. Study-level findings and limits: For convalescent patients, a median about 90% of reactive clones surfaced exclusively after vaccination.

TCRdb re-called the PCR reads with MiXCR, one entry per CDR3 protein. Among approximately 20,000 distinct CDR3 sequences, around 68% were seen once, and the ten largest hold 0.85% to 1.3%. The CDR3 length is 14 residues. Per the germline V gene, CDR1 is GTSNPN and CDR2 is SVGIG (reference sequence). Trimming removed 1 base from V and 4 bases from J, with 12 bases in between. Sequencing was performed on CD4+ T cells from blood, taken before SARS-CoV-2 vaccination. The V and J genes are TRBV30 and TRBJ2-3; TRBD1 is a possible D gene (5 bases). The source of this sequence is a human donor who had recovered from COVID-19. This CDR3 reads CAWSGGRGADTQYF. The CDR3 DNA sequence: TGTGCCTGGAGTGGGGGCAGAGGCGCAGATACGCAGTATTTT. Combining the CDR3 with reference TRBV30 and TRBJ2-3 gives the whole variable domain SQTIHQWPATLVQPVGSPLSLECTVEGTSNPNLYWYRQAAGRGLQLLFYSVGIGQISSEVPQNLSASRPQDRQFILSSKKLLLSDSGFYLCAWSGGRGADTQYFGPGTRLTVL.